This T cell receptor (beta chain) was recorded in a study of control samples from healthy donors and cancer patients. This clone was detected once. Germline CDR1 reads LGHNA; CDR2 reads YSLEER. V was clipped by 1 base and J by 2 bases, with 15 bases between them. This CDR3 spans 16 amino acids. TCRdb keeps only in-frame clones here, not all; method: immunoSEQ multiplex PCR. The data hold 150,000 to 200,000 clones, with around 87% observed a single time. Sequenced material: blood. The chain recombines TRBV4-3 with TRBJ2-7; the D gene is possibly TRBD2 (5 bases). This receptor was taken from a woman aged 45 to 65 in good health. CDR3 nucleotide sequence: TGCGCCAGCAGCCAAGTGGTCCGCGCGGGCCCCTACGAGCAGTACTTC. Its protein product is CASSQVVRAGPYEQYF.